These 2 T cell receptor beta chains were sequenced from one sample in a study of blood T cell repertoires in COVID-19. The method was immunoSEQ multiplex PCR; TCRdb's version includes in-frame clones alone and lacks a portion of them. In the table there are over 10,000 clones, around 74% of which are singletons. Sample: peripheral blood. These receptors were obtained from an elderly woman with acute or convalescent COVID-19.

The V and J genes are TRBV7-9 and TRBJ2-1; TRBD2 matches at 11 bases. The CDR3 runs 18 residues. CDR1 and CDR2 from the germline V gene are SEHNR and FQNEAQ (reference sequence). The trim removed 1 base at V and 1 base at J, leaving 6 bases unmatched. In DNA, the CDR3 is TGTGCCAGCAGCTTAGGGTTAGCGGGGGGGCTGTCCTACAATGAGCAGTTCTTC. Translating gives CASSLGLAGGLSYNEQFF. Looking up the rest from reference TRBV7-9 and TRBJ2-1 gives the full variable domain: DTGVSQNPRHKITKRGQNVTFRCDPISEHNRLYWYRQTLGQGPEFLTYFQNEAQLEKSRLLSDRFSAERPKGSFSTLEIQRTEQGDSAMYLCASSLGLAGGLSYNEQFFGPGTRLTVL.

V is TRBV5-4 and J is TRBJ1-1; possible D gene TRBD1, 6 bases. Trimming cost V 0 bases and J 4 bases, with 10 bases left between them. The germline gives CDR1 SGHNT, CDR2 YYREEE (reference sequence). The CDR3 loop spans 14 amino acids. The CDR3 is CASSLGGRVTEAFF. CDR3 nucleotides: TGTGCCAGCAGCTTGGGGGGGCGCGTCACTGAAGCTTTCTTT.